These T cell receptor beta chains were read from a single sample in a study of T cell responses to AZD1222 COVID-19 vaccine. Some clones are missing from TCRdb's copy, which holds only in-frame ones; the method was immunoSEQ multiplex PCR. The table has roughly 120,000 clones, roughly nine tenths seen once. Sequences were derived from peripheral blood, sampled 28 days after the second AZD1222 dose. The receptors were gathered from an adult who received the AZD1222 COVID-19 vaccine. The CDR3 runs from the conserved cysteine through the conserved F or W. The order of the fields is clone size, V gene, J gene, D gene, CDR3 DNA, CDR3 protein. The D gene is left open where the match is weak. Size values are once, few and many counts, or a class for expanded clones, and some rows have none.

>NA|TRBV18|TRBJ1-2|NA
TGTGCCAGCTCACCGCAAGGACAGTTTCTTCGCTATGGCTACACCTTC
CASSPQGQFLRYGYTF
>NA|TRBV6-1|TRBJ1-5|NA
TGTGCCAGCAGTGAATCGGTCCATCAGCCCCAGCATTTT
CASSESVHQPQHF
>once|TRBV6-2/TRBV6-3|TRBJ2-1|TRBD2
TGTGCCAGCAGTTACCCAACTAGCGGCTCCTACAATGAGCAGTTCTTC
CASSYPTSGSYNEQFF
>NA|TRBV11-3|TRBJ2-3|NA
TGTGCCAGCAGCTCCCCGCGCGAGGAGAATGGAGATACGCAGTATTTT
CASSSPREENGDTQYF
>NA|TRBV19|TRBJ1-2|NA
TGTGCCAGTAGCCCTACCGGCAGAGGCTATGGCTACACCTTC
CASSPTGRGYGYTF
>NA|TRBV4-1|TRBJ1-1|NA
TGCGCCAGCAGCCAAGCCCCCGACATGAACACTGAAGCTTTCTTT
CASSQAPDMNTEAFF
>NA|TRBV6-6|TRBJ2-7|NA
TGTGCCAGCAGGAATCACGCGGCCGAGCAGTACTTC
CASRNHAAEQYF
>NA|TRBV28|TRBJ1-1|TRBD1
TGTGCCAGCAGCACAGGGGACTTGGCTGAAGCTTTCTTT
CASSTGDLAEAFF
>NA|TRBV25-1|TRBJ2-7|NA
TGTGCCAGCAGTGAATATCCCCTTTCTAGCAGACTCTACGAGCAGTACTTC
CASSEYPLSSRLYEQYF
>NA|TRBV20-1|TRBJ1-6|NA
TGCAGTGCCAGCACGAGTTCACCCCTCCACTTT
CSASTSSPLHF
>few|TRBV5-6|TRBJ1-2|NA
TGTGCCAGCAGCCTGGGGCGGGGTGGCTACACCTTC
CASSLGRGGYTF
>NA|TRBV5-1|TRBJ2-7|NA
TGCGCCAGCAGCTTGGGAGGCGGGATGAACTACGAGCAGTACTTC
CASSLGGGMNYEQYF
>NA|TRBV3-1/TRBV3-2|TRBJ1-2|NA
TGTGCCAGCAGCCAAGGGGGGGGATCGACAGTCTATGGCTACACCTTC
CASSQGGGSTVYGYTF
>NA|TRBV3-1/TRBV3-2|TRBJ2-1|TRBD2
TGTGCCAGCAGCCTATCTGCTAGCGGACTCAATGAGCAGTTCTTC
CASSLSASGLNEQFF
>NA|TRBV28|TRBJ2-3|NA
TGTGCCAGTGGACAGCTCGGCACAGATACGCAGTATTTT
CASGQLGTDTQYF
>NA|TRBV4-2|TRBJ2-5|NA
TGTGCCAGCAGCCCTAGGGGCGAGACCCAGTACTTC
CASSPRGETQYF
>NA|TRBV18|TRBJ2-6|NA
TGTGCCAGCTCACCAGGCGGGGCAGGGGCCAACGTCCTGACTTTC
CASSPGGAGANVLTF
>NA|TRBV10-3|TRBJ2-1|TRBD2
TGTGCCATCAGTGAAGAAGCGGGAGGCTTGGATGAGCAGTTCTTC
CAISEEAGGLDEQFF
>NA|TRBV30|TRBJ2-7|NA
TGTGCCTGGAGTGTATCTTGGTCCTACGAGCAGTACTTC
CAWSVSWSYEQYF
>NA|TRBV7-3|TRBJ2-1|TRBD1
TGTGCCAGCAGCTTATCTACCGGGGACAGAGGGTTTCAGTTCTTC
CASSLSTGDRGFQFF
>NA|TRBV7-9|TRBJ2-1|NA
TGTGCCAGCACCCCTCAGAGGGGACCCTACAATGAGCAGTTCTTC
CASTPQRGPYNEQFF
>NA|TRBV9|TRBJ2-1|NA
TGTGCCAGCAGCCCCCGTAGCTTTAGCGGCAATGAGCAGTTCTTC
CASSPRSFSGNEQFF
>NA|TRBV5-4|TRBJ2-7|TRBD2
TGTGCCAGCAGTACCGGGACTAGCCGCGAGCAGTACTTC
CASSTGTSREQYF
>NA|TRBV9|TRBJ1-1|NA
TGTGCCAGCAGCGTTTTCAGGGATTCTGCTGAAGCTTTCTTT
CASSVFRDSAEAFF
>NA|TRBV28|TRBJ1-4|NA
TGTGCCAGCAGTTTTTCCGGGGACCATGAAAAACTGTTTTTT
CASSFSGDHEKLFF
>NA|TRBV2|TRBJ1-2|NA
TGTGCCAGCAGCTACATTGGGGGGCAGAACTCTAACTATGGCTACACCTTC
CASSYIGGQNSNYGYTF
>NA|TRBV9|TRBJ1-2|NA
TGTGCCAGCAGCGTAGGGCTCAAGGATGGCTACACCTTC
CASSVGLKDGYTF
>NA|TRBV2|TRBJ1-6|NA
TGTGCCAGCAGAGCCGCCCCCCGACAAGGGTCACCCCTCCACTTT
CASRAAPRQGSPLHF
>NA|TRBV15|TRBJ2-2|NA
TGTGCCACCCTAGACACCGCGAACACCGGGGAGCTGTTTTTT
CATLDTANTGELFF